The rows below give T cell receptor beta chains drawn from one sample of a study of T cells in tuberculosis. Sequenced by immunoSEQ multiplex PCR; TCRdb stores in-frame clones only, minus some. The repertoire holds about 34,000 clones, with around 90% as singletons. This material consisted of PBMCs, taken at tuberculosis diagnosis. These receptors came from an adult with tuberculosis. Each CDR3 is given with its conserved first and last residue. The D gene is left open where the match is weak. Rows may omit the clone size; those that give it use once, few, many or a size class.

J gene: TRBJ1-5
D gene: TRBD1
clone size: -
V gene: TRBV28
CDR3 DNA: TGTGCCAGCAGAAAGACAGGGGCCAATCAGCCCCAGCATTTT
CDR3 protein: CASRKTGANQPQHF

J gene: TRBJ2-3
D gene: -
clone size: -
V gene: TRBV5-5
CDR3 DNA: TGTGCCAGCAGCCGGACTCAATACACAGATACGCAGTATTTT
CDR3 protein: CASSRTQYTDTQYF

J gene: TRBJ1-2
D gene: -
clone size: -
V gene: TRBV6-5
CDR3 DNA: TGTGCCAGCAGTTACTCGGCAGGCTATGGCTACACCTTC
CDR3 protein: CASSYSAGYGYTF

J gene: TRBJ1-1
D gene: TRBD1
clone size: -
V gene: TRBV5-6
CDR3 DNA: TGTGCCAGCAGCGCAGGAGTGGACAGGGTAGGAAAGAACACTGAAGCTTTCTTT
CDR3 protein: CASSAGVDRVGKNTEAFF

J gene: TRBJ2-5
D gene: -
clone size: once
V gene: TRBV6-7
CDR3 DNA: TGTGCCAGCAGTTGGTCTTTGGACAGAGACGGGGAGACCCAGTACTTC
CDR3 protein: CASSWSLDRDGETQYF

J gene: TRBJ2-3
D gene: -
clone size: -
V gene: TRBV6-5
CDR3 DNA: TGTGCCAGCAGCCCGGACACTGCTAGCACAGATACGCAGTATTTT
CDR3 protein: CASSPDTASTDTQYF

J gene: TRBJ1-5
D gene: TRBD1
clone size: -
V gene: TRBV4-2
CDR3 DNA: TGTGCCAGCAGCCCGCGAGAACCGGACAGGGTCAATCAGCCCCAGCATTTT
CDR3 protein: CASSPREPDRVNQPQHF

J gene: TRBJ1-4
D gene: -
clone size: -
V gene: TRBV6-1
CDR3 DNA: TGTGCCAGCAGTGAACAGGGGCCGAATGAAAAACTGTTTTTT
CDR3 protein: CASSEQGPNEKLFF

J gene: TRBJ1-1
D gene: -
clone size: -
V gene: TRBV28
CDR3 DNA: TGTGCCAGCAGTTTACTGAGGACTGAAGCTTTCTTT
CDR3 protein: CASSLLRTEAFF

J gene: TRBJ1-2
D gene: TRBD1
clone size: -
V gene: TRBV4-1
CDR3 DNA: TGCGCCAGCAGCTCGGAAGCCCTTCAGCTCACCAGGGGGACAGGCTACACCTTC
CDR3 protein: CASSSEALQLTRGTGYTF

J gene: TRBJ1-1
D gene: -
clone size: -
V gene: TRBV5-6
CDR3 DNA: TGTGCCGTCCGGCGCGGGGGCGGGGACACTGAAGCTTTCTTT
CDR3 protein: CAVRRGGGDTEAFF

J gene: TRBJ1-6
D gene: -
clone size: -
V gene: TRBV6-5
CDR3 DNA: TGTGCCAGCAGACCACCCGGACTGGAATCACCCCTCCACTTT
CDR3 protein: CASRPPGLESPLHF

J gene: TRBJ2-5
D gene: -
clone size: -
V gene: TRBV6-1
CDR3 DNA: TGTGCCAGCAGTGAGGGGAAGGACATACGATACCAAGAGACCCAGTACTTC
CDR3 protein: CASSEGKDIRYQETQYF

J gene: TRBJ1-1
D gene: -
clone size: -
V gene: TRBV7-3
CDR3 DNA: TGTGCCAGCAGCTTAAGGGGGGGCACTGAAGCTTTCTTT
CDR3 protein: CASSLRGGTEAFF

J gene: TRBJ2-5
D gene: TRBD2
clone size: -
V gene: TRBV28
CDR3 DNA: TGTGCCAGCAGCCACGGGACTAGCGGGGGGGCCCCAGAGACCCAGTACTTC
CDR3 protein: CASSHGTSGGAPETQYF

J gene: TRBJ1-2
D gene: TRBD1
clone size: -
V gene: TRBV4-2
CDR3 DNA: TGTGCCAGCAGCCAGGAAATCGAGGGACAGGGTACGGGGGGCTACACCTTC
CDR3 protein: CASSQEIEGQGTGGYTF

J gene: TRBJ2-1
D gene: TRBD2
clone size: -
V gene: TRBV4-2
CDR3 DNA: TGTGCCAGCAGCCAAGATAGAACTAGCGTCTACAATGAGCAGTTCTTC
CDR3 protein: CASSQDRTSVYNEQFF

J gene: TRBJ2-7
D gene: TRBD1
clone size: -
V gene: TRBV5-4
CDR3 DNA: TGTGCCAGCAGCCCCGGACAGGGGGCTTCCTACGAGCAGTACTTC
CDR3 protein: CASSPGQGASYEQYF

J gene: TRBJ2-2
D gene: TRBD1
clone size: -
V gene: TRBV9
CDR3 DNA: TGTGCCAGCAGCGGGCGGGACAGGGGGGGCACCGGGGAGCTGTTTTTT
CDR3 protein: CASSGRDRGGTGELFF

J gene: TRBJ1-1
D gene: TRBD1
clone size: -
V gene: TRBV29-1
CDR3 DNA: TGCAGCGTTGAACTACAGGGGGCCACTGAAGCTTTCTTT
CDR3 protein: CSVELQGATEAFF

J gene: TRBJ1-6
D gene: TRBD1
clone size: once
V gene: TRBV5-4
CDR3 DNA: TGTGCCGCCCGCCGGGGACAGGGGGTCAATTCACCCCTCCACTTT
CDR3 protein: CAARRGQGVNSPLHF

J gene: TRBJ2-3
D gene: -
clone size: -
V gene: TRBV5-4
CDR3 DNA: TGTGCCAGCAGCAGCAGCACAGATACGCAGTATTTT
CDR3 protein: CASSSSTDTQYF

J gene: TRBJ1-4
D gene: -
clone size: -
V gene: TRBV11-2
CDR3 DNA: TGTGCCAGCACCGGGGGGGAAAAACTGTTTTTT
CDR3 protein: CASTGGEKLFF

J gene: TRBJ2-3
D gene: TRBD2
clone size: -
V gene: TRBV30
CDR3 DNA: TGTGCCTGGAGTGTCGGGAGGGCCTCCAGCACAGATACGCAGTATTTT
CDR3 protein: CAWSVGRASSTDTQYF

J gene: TRBJ1-1
D gene: -
clone size: -
V gene: TRBV4-2
CDR3 DNA: TGTGCCAGCAGCCAAGGAATGACGGGTGAAGCTTTCTTT
CDR3 protein: CASSQGMTGEAFF

J gene: TRBJ2-5
D gene: TRBD1
clone size: -
V gene: TRBV5-6
CDR3 DNA: TGTGCCAGCAGTAACAGGGGAAGAGAGACCCAGTACTTC
CDR3 protein: CASSNRGRETQYF

J gene: TRBJ1-1
D gene: -
clone size: -
V gene: TRBV5-6
CDR3 DNA: TGTGCCAGCAGCCCGATCGGGGGAAACACTGAAGCTTTCTTT
CDR3 protein: CASSPIGGNTEAFF

J gene: TRBJ2-3
D gene: TRBD2
clone size: -
V gene: TRBV5-8
CDR3 DNA: TGTGCCAGCAGCTGGGCAGGGACTAGCGGGGGTCCAGATACGCAGTATTTT
CDR3 protein: CASSWAGTSGGPDTQYF

J gene: TRBJ2-2
D gene: -
clone size: -
V gene: TRBV5-6
CDR3 DNA: TGTGCCAGCAGCCCTAGGGGGCGGGGGGCCAACACCGGGGAGCTGTTTTTT
CDR3 protein: CASSPRGRGANTGELFF

J gene: TRBJ1-4
D gene: TRBD1
clone size: -
V gene: TRBV5-8
CDR3 DNA: TGTGCCAGCAGCCCCGGGGCAGGGGGGAATGAAAAACTGTTTTTT
CDR3 protein: CASSPGAGGNEKLFF